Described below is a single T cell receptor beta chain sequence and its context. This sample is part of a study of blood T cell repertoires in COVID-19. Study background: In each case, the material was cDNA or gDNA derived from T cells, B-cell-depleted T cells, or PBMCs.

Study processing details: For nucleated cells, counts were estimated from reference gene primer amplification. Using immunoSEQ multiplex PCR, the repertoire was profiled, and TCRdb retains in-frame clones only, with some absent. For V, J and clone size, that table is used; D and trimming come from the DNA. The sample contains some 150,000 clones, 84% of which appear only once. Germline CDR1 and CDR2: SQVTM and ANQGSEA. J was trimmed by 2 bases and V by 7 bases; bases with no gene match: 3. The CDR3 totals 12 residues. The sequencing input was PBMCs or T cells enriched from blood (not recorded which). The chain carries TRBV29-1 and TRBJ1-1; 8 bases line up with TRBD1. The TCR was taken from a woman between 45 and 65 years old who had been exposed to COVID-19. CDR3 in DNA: TGCAGCGCGGACAGGGCTAACACTGAAGCTTTCTTT. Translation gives CSADRANTEAFF.